This entry lists 17 T cell receptor beta chains sequenced from one sample in a study of CD8+CD57+ T cells in acquired aplastic anemia. According to the study, genomic DNA was the template for TCR beta VDJ and CDR3 profiling. MiXCR, run by TCRdb on the reads, gives a single entry per CDR3 protein. The repertoire holds about 110,000 distinct CDR3 sequences, under 60% seen once, with roughly 34% in the top ten. The sequencing input was sorted CD4+, CD8+, or CD8+CD57+ T cells (not recorded which) from PBMCs. The receptor set was obtained from a human donor in good health, serving as a control.

The chain employs TRBV29-1 and TRBJ1-1; D is uncertain. V dropped 1 base and J dropped 1 base, with 10 bases sitting between them. CDR1 is SQVTM, CDR2 ANQGSEA, per germline. The CDR3 sequence is 14 residues long. The CDR3 DNA reads TGCAGCGTTGAAGGCAGATCACGGAACACTGAAGCTTTCTTT. Residues: CSVEGRSRNTEAFF.

This clonotype is a singleton in its sample. The junction does not match germline at one end; this may be a read error. This chain connects TRBV20-1 to TRBJ2-7; 12 positions agree with TRBD2. The CDR3 sequence is 11 residues long. Germline values: CDR1 DFQATT, CDR2 SNEGSKA (reference sequence). CDR3 sequence (DNA): TGCAGCGCTAGCGGGGGGGACGAGCAGTACTTC. Its protein product is CSASGGDEQYF.

The rearrangement uses TRBV24-1 and TRBJ1-2; the D gene is possibly TRBD1 (5 bases). CDR3 length: 13 amino acids. The germline CDR1 and CDR2 sequences are KGHDR and SFDVKD. The V gene lost 5 bases and the J gene lost 5 bases, with 11 bases spanning the gap. The CDR3 spells CATSGEGAYGYTF. CDR3 sequence (DNA): TGTGCCACCAGTGGAGAAGGGGCTTATGGCTACACCTTC.

As to this clonotype: Germline and junction disagree at one end, which may indicate a read error. The V gene is TRBV10-3, the J gene TRBJ2-1; D is perhaps TRBD1 (6 bases). Germline lookup yields CDR1 ENHRY and CDR2 SYGVKD. The CDR3 loop spans 14 amino acids. CDR3 in amino acids: CAITQGFSYDEQFF. For the CDR3, the DNA is TGTGCCATCACACAGGGTTTCTCCTACGATGAGCAGTTCTTC.

This chain connects TRBV7-2 to TRBJ2-7; D assignment may be TRBD1 or TRBD2 (5 bases each). Trimming stripped 4 bases from V and 7 bases from J, with 11 bases between. Germline CDR1 and CDR2: SGHTA and FQGNSA. There are 12 residues in the CDR3. The CDR3 protein is CASSSQRGEQYF. In nucleotides, the CDR3 is TGTGCCAGCAGCTCCCAGAGGGGTGAGCAGTACTTC.

The chain combines TRBV29-1 with TRBJ1-1, with 7 nucleotides matching TRBD1. V was clipped by 7 bases and J by 0 bases; unmatched bases: 2. In germline, CDR1 is SQVTM, CDR2 ANQGSEA. The CDR3 has 12 amino acids. The CDR3 is CSAGQVNTEAFF. CDR3 coding DNA: TGCAGCGCCGGACAGGTGAACACTGAAGCTTTCTTT.

The rearrangement uses TRBV29-1 and TRBJ2-5; D is ambiguous. This CDR3 has 10 amino acids. The V and J ends lost 4 bases and 5 bases respectively, with 5 bases between them. The germline gives CDR1 SQVTM, CDR2 ANQGSEA. The CDR3 DNA reads as TGCAGCGTTGGATTGGAGACCCAGTACTTC. It encodes CSVGLETQYF.

This clonotype has a count of ten or more. This chain uses TRBV7-2 with TRBJ1-2; D unclear. Per the germline V gene, CDR1 is SGHTA and CDR2 is FQGNSA. CDR3 size: 15 residues. V lost 0 bases and J 4 bases, leaving 12 bases between the germline ends. The CDR3 loop is CASSLAASPVYGYTF. CDR3 nucleotide sequence: TGTGCCAGCAGCTTAGCGGCAAGTCCTGTCTATGGCTACACCTTC.

This clonotype occurred once. This clone may be a read error of a much larger clone one base away. The genes are TRBV29-1 and TRBJ2-1, with D perhaps matching TRBD2 (6 bases). The germline CDR1 and CDR2 sequences are SQVTM and ANQGSEA. The CDR3 contains 14 residues. CDR3 bases: TGCGGCGTTGTCCCGCGGGGTGGGATAAATGAGCAGTTCTTC. Protein: CGVVPRGGINEQFF.

The chain is built from TRBV6-2 or TRBV6-3 and TRBJ2-3; tentative D call: TRBD1 (6 bases). V lost 2 bases and J lost 4, with 13 bases in between. Germline V gene lookup returns CDR1 MNHEY and CDR2 SVGEGT. The length of the CDR3 is 15 residues. CDR3 bases: TGTGCCAGCAGTTACACAGAGGGGGATCCAGATACGCAGTATTTT. This gives the protein CASSYTEGDPDTQYF.

The rearrangement links TRBV29-1 to TRBJ2-3; the match to TRBD2 covers 8 bases. Trimming removed 7 bases from V and 4 bases from J; junction bases left unmatched: 13. This CDR3 is built from 15 residues. CDR1 is SQVTM and CDR2 is ANQGSEA in the germline V gene. Written as DNA, the CDR3 is TGCAGCGCCGCCCGGACTAGCACCTTCTCAGATACGCAGTATTTT. It codes for CSAARTSTFSDTQYF.

This clonotype was found many times. The CDR3 protein is CASLRDTENYEQYF. As DNA, the CDR3 is TGCGCCAGCCTCCGGGACACGGAAAACTACGAGCAGTACTTC. The chain combines TRBV10-1 with TRBJ2-7, with TRBD1 as a possible D gene (6 bases). Germline CDR1 WNHNN, CDR2 SYGVQD (reference sequence). The V end was cut by 8 bases, the J end by 3 bases, with 17 bases between. The CDR3 totals 14 residues.

The chain links TRBV27 to TRBJ1-2; D unclear. The V gene's germline CDR1 is MNHEY and CDR2 SMNVEV (reference sequence). The CDR3 sequence is 14 residues long. Trimming took 1 base from V and 4 from J, leaving 10 bases between them. The CDR3 nucleotides read TGTGCCAGCAGTTTATTCTTCGGGAGCTATGGCTACACCTTC. Amino acids: CASSLFFGSYGYTF.

The chain carries TRBV27 and TRBJ1-1; tentatively, D is TRBD1 (5 bases). The CDR3 has 13 residues. V was shortened by 3 bases and J by 9 bases, with 14 bases between the two germline ends. CDR1 MNHEY and CDR2 SMNVEV come from the germline V gene (reference sequence). The DNA for the CDR3 is TGTGCCAGCAGTTTCAGTCAGGGAACTAAAGCTTTCTTT. This gives the protein CASSFSQGTKAFF.

This chain uses TRBV2 with TRBJ1-4; tentative D call: TRBD1 (6 bases). The CDR3 covers 12 residues. Per germline, CDR1 SNHLY and CDR2 FYNNEI. CDR3 amino acids: CTYRGGGEKLFF. The CDR3 nucleotides are TGTACCTATCGAGGAGGGGGGGAAAAACTGTTTTTT.

The chain joins TRBV9 to TRBJ2-7, with D perhaps matching TRBD2 (6 bases). The germline V and J ends were trimmed by 4 bases and 5 bases, with 16 bases remaining between them. Germline CDR1 reads SGDLS; CDR2 reads YYNGEE. This CDR3 has 14 residues. Here the CDR3 DNA reads TGTGCCAGCAGCTCCCGACCCGGGAGAGACGAGCAGTACTTC. Translated: CASSSRPGRDEQYF.

The table lists this clonotype with a count of one. The rearrangement joins TRBV2 to TRBJ2-5; D uncertain. V was cut by 1 base and J by 5 bases, with 14 bases left in between. Germline V CDR1 and CDR2: SNHLY, FYNNEI. The CDR3 runs 15 residues. This CDR3 reads CASSEVVSWQETQYF. The CDR3 DNA is TGTGCCAGCAGTGAAGTGGTGAGCTGGCAGGAGACCCAGTACTTC.